This T cell receptor (beta chain) was sequenced during a study of blood T cell repertoires in COVID-19 (dated by TCRdb to the early 2020s). With regard to the full study: Samples covering the acute and convalescent phases of COVID-19 were provided by collaborators in the United States, Italy and Spain. The material from the prospective study consisted of cDNA or gDNA derived from T cells, B-cell-depleted T cells, or PBMCs. Where HLA class I and class II types were available, the types were taken from metadata supplied by the sample provider, not from assay-based typing. The dataset comprised deeply sampled blood TCRbeta repertoires from subjects exposed to, actively infected with, or recovered from COVID-19. Samples came from the ongoing ImmuneRACE study (first 160 participants) plus 1,254 subjects from 6 global collaborators. A freely available public database, intended as a resource for researchers studying the immune response to SARS-CoV-2, is where the repertoires were released. Sample metadata almost always included a de-identified subject ID, COVID-19 status, age in years and sex. Overall study results and their limits: The amount of clinical and demographic metadata varied by source and participant and was provided uncurated.

Note on this clone: The antigen this receptor binds is unknown. The sample holds no much larger clone one base away, and base qualities are not on file.

Spanning cysteine to phenylalanine, the CDR3 consists of 14 amino acids. Only the CDR3 portion is preserved as DNA: 42 bases, with reading frame beginning at the first base. Trimming at the junction amounts to 5 bases on V and 8 bases on J, and the germline ends lie 17 bases apart. Per the germline V gene, KGHDR is the CDR1 and SFDVKD is the CDR2. Collaborating institutions collected whole blood in K2EDTA tubes following their own protocols. Collaborator samples were shipped for TCRbeta analysis as frozen whole blood, isolated PBMCs, or DNA extracted from either sample type. TCRbeta CDR3 regions were amplified from genomic DNA by means of the immunoSEQ Assay, a bias-controlled multiplex PCR. The published analysis was carried out like this. The number of nucleated cells in each sample was estimated from the amplification of reference gene primers within the assay. Sequence reads were collapsed and filtered to measure the absolute abundance of every unique TCRbeta CDR3 rearrangement. Productive Simpson clonality was computed per sample as the square root of Simpson's diversity index over productive rearrangements. TCRdb re-hosts the immuneACCESS table, in-frame sequences only. Its copies lack some clones; in the studies checked, an unresolved V gene accounts for under half of them, and the cause for the rest is not known. For V, J and clone size, that table is used; D and trimming come from the DNA. For this sample the table gives 93,000 or so clones, of which 85% to 90% were detected only once. The ten largest make up about 3.2% of the sample.

The sequence links TRBV24-1 to TRBJ1-1; the D gene is possibly TRBD1, with 5 bases matching. The receptor was isolated from a human donor in a cohort sampled during active COVID-19. The specimen was peripheral blood. Here is the DNA: TGTGCCACCAGTGGTTCTGCAGGGCAGACAGAAGCTTTCTTT. Its translation reads: CATSGSAGQTEAFF.